The subject of this entry is one TCR beta chain. The antigen is undetermined. These data are taken from a study of cytomegalovirus exposure and HLA in healthy donors. Use of 60 Vbeta and 13 Jbeta primers characterized the PCR. TCRdb keeps only in-frame clones here, not all; method: immunoSEQ multiplex PCR. Among around 150,000 clones listed, about 75% were seen once. Donors consisted of healthy bone marrow donors. Study conclusions and caveats: Associated with HLA alleles at 0.05 false discovery rate in a later analysis were approximately 17,000 TCR beta sequences.

CDR3 length: 16 amino acids. V dropped 0 bases and J dropped 2 bases, with 15 bases sitting between them. Germline V lookup: CDR1 SGDLS, CDR2 YYNGEE. This clonotype was sampled from a man in his late teens or twenties in good health and CMV-seropositive. The chain is built from TRBV9 and TRBJ2-7; D is unclear. The sequencing sample was made of PBMCs. The CDR3 reads CASSVGMREPTYEQYF. Here the CDR3 DNA reads TGTGCCAGCAGCGTAGGAATGCGAGAGCCGACCTACGAGCAGTACTTC. Full variable domain (missing parts from reference TRBV9 and TRBJ2-7): DSGVTQTPKHLITATGQRVTLRCSPRSGDLSVYWYQQSLDQGLQFLIQYYNGEERAKGNILERFSAQQFPDLHSELNLSSLELGDSALYFCASSVGMREPTYEQYFGPGTRLTVT.